The entry below describes one T cell receptor (beta chain). What it binds is not known. The CDR3 runs to 14 residues. V lost 5 bases, J lost 3 bases, and 11 bases lay in between. Germline V gene lookup returns CDR1 MNHEY and CDR2 SVGEGT. TCRdb's table, derived via immunoSEQ multiplex PCR, lists solely in-frame clones and lacks some. The repertoire holds fewer than 120,000 clones, with approximately 90% as singletons. The data originate from a study of T cell responses to AZD1222 COVID-19 vaccine. Study details: Pooling of second doses given at about 4 or about 12 weeks was done. Study-wide results and caveats: The study reported that nearly half of spike-specific TCRs target unmutated variant regions.

The chain carries TRBV6-2 or TRBV6-3 and TRBJ1-5; D unresolved. This TCR was recovered from an adult in good health. The specimen was peripheral blood, collected on day 0 of AZD1222 vaccination. The CDR3 DNA sequence: TGTGCCAGCAGTAGGGCAGGCCTCAATCAGCCCCAGCATTTT. Translated, it gives CASSRAGLNQPQHF.